This T cell receptor beta chain was documented in a study of T cell responses to AZD1222 COVID-19 vaccine. Whole-study results and caveats: Females outnumbered males among donors, who were mostly white British; clonal diversity was possibly underestimated. After two AZD1222 doses, spike-specific TCR breadth and depth rose versus day 0. Vaccine-associated CD4 TCRs ranged over spike, dominating at 160-218 and 743-854. It was only after the peak T cell response that any repertoires were sampled.

With regard to this clone: Its cognate antigen is unknown.

The table came from immunoSEQ multiplex PCR; TCRdb's copy has only in-frame clones and leaves some out. The sample contains 130,000 or so clones, about 94% of which appear only once. Trimming removed 7 bases from V and 1 base from J; junction bases left unmatched: 10. The germline V gene encodes CDR1 SNHLY and CDR2 FYNNEI. This CDR3 spans 17 amino acids. The starting material was peripheral blood, obtained 28 days after the second AZD1222 dose. This receptor was identified in an adult who received the AZD1222 COVID-19 vaccine. The V call is TRBV2, the J call TRBJ2-2; 9 bases agree with TRBD1. CDR3 in DNA: TGTGCCAGCAATACGGGACAGGGCCGAATGAACACCGGGGAGCTGTTTTTT. Amino acids: CASNTGQGRMNTGELFF. Supplemented by reference TRBV2 and TRBJ2-2, the full variable domain reads EPEVTQTPSHQVTQMGQEVILRCVPISNHLYFYWYRQILGQKVEFLVSFYNNEISEKSEIFDDQFSVERPDGSNFTLKIRSTKLEDSAMYFCASNTGQGRMNTGELFFGEGSRLTVL.